This T cell receptor beta chain is from a study of T cells after yellow fever vaccination. The table lists this clonotype with many counts. TCRdb re-called the 5' RACE reads with MiXCR, one entry per CDR3 protein. Found here are roughly 65,000 distinct CDR3 sequences, 5% to 6.5% of them singletons; the top ten hold roughly 2.3%. There are 16 residues in the CDR3. Deletions cut 0 bases from V and 0 bases from J, with 9 bases between. Germline CDR1 LGHNA, CDR2 YSLEER. Sequencing was performed on CD4+ T cells sorted from PBMCs, taken around 14 days after the first yellow fever vaccination. V and J are TRBV4-3 and TRBJ1-5; D not resolved. The receptor comes from a man younger than 35 who received the YFV17D yellow fever vaccine. The CDR3 here is CASSQDRVDSNQPQHF. CDR3 DNA sequence: TGCGCCAGCAGCCAAGATCGGGTTGATAGCAATCAGCCCCAGCATTTT.